This entry features one T cell receptor beta chain sequence. V was pared by 3 bases and J by 4 bases, with 1 base of the junction left unmatched. This CDR3 is built from 13 residues. CDR1 is SGDLS, CDR2 YYNGEE, per germline. This record comes from a study of cytomegalovirus exposure and HLA in healthy donors. Primers: 60 Vbeta forward and 13 Jbeta reverse. Libraries were prepared by immunoSEQ multiplex PCR; TCRdb keeps only in-frame clonotypes and omits some of them. The repertoire holds some 120,000 clones, with 82% as singletons. Material: PBMCs. The chain joins TRBV9 to TRBJ2-1, with 7 bases aligning to TRBD2. This TCR was recovered from a male donor in good health and CMV-seropositive. The CDR3: CASSERDYNEQFF. CDR3 bases: TGTGCCAGCAGCGAGCGGGATTACAATGAGCAGTTCTTC.